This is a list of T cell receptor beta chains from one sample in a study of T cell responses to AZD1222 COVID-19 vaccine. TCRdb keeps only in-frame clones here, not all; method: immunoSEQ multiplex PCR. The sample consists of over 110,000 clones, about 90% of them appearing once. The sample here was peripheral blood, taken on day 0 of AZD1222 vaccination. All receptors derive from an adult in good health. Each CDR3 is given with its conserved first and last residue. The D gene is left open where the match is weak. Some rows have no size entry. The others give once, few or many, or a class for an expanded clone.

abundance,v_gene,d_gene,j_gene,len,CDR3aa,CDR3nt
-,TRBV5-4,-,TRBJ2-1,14,CASSLAKEYNEQFF,TGTGCCAGCAGCTTGGCTAAAGAATACAATGAGCAGTTCTTC
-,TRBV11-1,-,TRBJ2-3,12,CASRGGTDTQYF,TGTGCCAGCAGGGGTGGGACAGATACGCAGTATTTT
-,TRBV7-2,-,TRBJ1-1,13,CATRLTPNTEAFF,TGTGCCACGCGGCTGACCCCAAACACTGAAGCTTTCTTT
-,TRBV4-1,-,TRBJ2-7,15,CASSHSEFGTYEQYF,TGCGCCAGCAGCCATTCCGAGTTCGGAACCTACGAGCAGTACTTC
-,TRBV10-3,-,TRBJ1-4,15,CAISDSDSENEKLFF,TGTGCCATCAGTGATTCGGACAGCGAGAATGAAAAACTGTTTTTT
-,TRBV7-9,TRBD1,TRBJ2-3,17,CASSSPDGQGATDTQYF,TGTGCCAGCAGCTCCCCGGATGGGCAGGGGGCCACAGATACGCAGTATTTT
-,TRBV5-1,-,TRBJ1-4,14,CASSPTTTNEKLFF,TGCGCCAGCAGCCCGACAACCACTAATGAAAAACTGTTTTTT
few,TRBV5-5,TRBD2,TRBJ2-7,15,CASRSTSGSFYEQYF,TGTGCCAGCAGGTCGACTAGCGGGAGCTTCTACGAGCAGTACTTC
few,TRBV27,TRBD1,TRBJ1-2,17,CASSLLGGTGTGLGYTF,TGTGCCAGCAGCCTACTGGGTGGAACCGGGACAGGGCTAGGCTACACCTTC
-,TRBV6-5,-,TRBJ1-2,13,CASSYSGDDGYTF,TGTGCCAGCAGTTACTCGGGAGATGATGGCTACACCTTC
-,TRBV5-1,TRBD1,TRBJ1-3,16,CASSSDRSSSGNTIYF,TGCGCCAGCAGCTCGGACAGGTCAAGCTCTGGAAACACCATATATTTT
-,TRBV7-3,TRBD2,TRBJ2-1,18,CASSLWAGSGSLDNEQFF,TGTGCCAGCAGCTTATGGGCGGGTAGCGGGAGTCTTGACAATGAGCAGTTCTTC
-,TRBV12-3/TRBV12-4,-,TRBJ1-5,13,CASRDSDNQPQHF,TGTGCCAGCAGGGACAGCGACAATCAGCCCCAGCATTTT
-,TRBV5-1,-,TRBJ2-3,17,CASSLAVRGISTDTQYF,TGCGCCAGCAGCTTGGCCGTGAGAGGGATTAGCACAGATACGCAGTATTTT
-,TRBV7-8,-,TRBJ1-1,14,CASSLFTAGTEAFF,TGTGCCAGCAGCTTATTTACGGCCGGCACTGAAGCTTTCTTT
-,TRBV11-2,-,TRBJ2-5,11,CASDLVGTQYF,TGTGCCAGTGACCTGGTGGGGACCCAGTACTTC
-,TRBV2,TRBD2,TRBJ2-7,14,CASSFGLAGYEQYF,TGTGCCAGCAGTTTCGGACTAGCGGGCTACGAGCAGTACTTC
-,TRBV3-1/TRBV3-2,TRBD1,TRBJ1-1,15,CASSPRWGQGTEAFF,TGTGCCAGCAGCCCAAGGTGGGGACAGGGGACTGAAGCTTTCTTT
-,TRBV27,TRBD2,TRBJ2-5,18,CASSLIKSTGLAGETQYF,TGTGCCAGCAGTCTTATTAAATCCACTGGACTAGCTGGAGAGACCCAGTACTTC
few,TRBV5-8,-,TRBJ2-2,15,CASSLTNANTGELFF,TGTGCCAGCAGCTTAACAAACGCGAACACCGGGGAGCTGTTTTTT
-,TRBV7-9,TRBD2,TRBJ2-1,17,CASSTKPSGREYNEQFF,TGTGCCAGCAGCACCAAACCTAGCGGGAGGGAGTACAATGAGCAGTTCTTC
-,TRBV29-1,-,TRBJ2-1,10,CSVGGNEQFF,TGCAGCGTTGGGGGCAATGAGCAGTTCTTC
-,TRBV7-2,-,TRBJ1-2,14,CASSFAGANYGYTF,TGTGCCAGCAGCTTTGCGGGGGCTAACTATGGCTACACCTTC
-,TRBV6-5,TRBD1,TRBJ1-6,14,CASSLGQGNSPLHF,TGTGCCAGCAGTTTAGGACAGGGGAATTCACCCCTCCACTTT
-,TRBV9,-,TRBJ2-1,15,CASSVGVSPSNEQFF,TGTGCCAGCAGCGTAGGGGTTAGTCCGTCTAATGAGCAGTTCTTC
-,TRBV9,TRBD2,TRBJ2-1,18,CASSARWTSGSGYNEQFF,TGTGCCAGCAGCGCACGATGGACTAGCGGGAGTGGCTACAATGAGCAGTTCTTC
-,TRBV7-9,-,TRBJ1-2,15,CASSSAPDNGAGYTF,TGTGCCAGCAGCTCAGCCCCAGACAATGGTGCAGGCTACACCTTC
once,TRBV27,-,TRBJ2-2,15,CASTPRGIGTGELFF,TGTGCCAGCACTCCGAGGGGAATCGGCACCGGGGAGCTGTTTTTT
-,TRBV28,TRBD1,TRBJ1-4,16,CASSLTGQSAREKLFF,TGTGCCAGCAGTTTGACGGGACAGAGCGCGCGTGAAAAACTGTTTTTT
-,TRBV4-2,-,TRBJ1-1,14,CASSSGRLNTEAFF,TGTGCCAGCAGCTCCGGACGGCTGAACACTGAAGCTTTCTTT
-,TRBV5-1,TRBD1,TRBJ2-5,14,CASSLDRAVRTQYF,TGCGCCAGCAGCCTGGACAGGGCTGTAAGGACCCAGTACTTC
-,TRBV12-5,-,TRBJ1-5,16,CASGLAGRGGNQPQHF,TGTGCTAGTGGTTTGGCTGGTCGGGGCGGCAATCAGCCCCAGCATTTT
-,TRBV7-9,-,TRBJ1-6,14,CASSYGTTDSPLHF,TGTGCCAGCAGCTACGGGACGACGGATTCGCCCCTCCACTTT
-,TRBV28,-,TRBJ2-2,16,CASTHGPRPGTGELFF,TGTGCCAGCACTCATGGACCCAGGCCCGGCACCGGGGAGCTGTTTTTT
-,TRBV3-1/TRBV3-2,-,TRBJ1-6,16,CASSQDGQTPFSPLHF,TGTGCCAGCAGCCAAGATGGGCAGACCCCTTTTTCACCCCTCCACTTT
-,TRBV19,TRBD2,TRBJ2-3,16,CASSNRLAGKTDTQYF,TGTGCCAGTAGTAATCGACTAGCGGGTAAAACAGATACGCAGTATTTT
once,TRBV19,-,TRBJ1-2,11,CASRQNYGYTF,TGTGCCAGTAGACAGAACTATGGCTACACCTTC
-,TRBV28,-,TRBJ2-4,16,CASSFRPPIAKNIQYF,TGTGCCAGCAGTTTCAGGCCCCCAATAGCCAAAAACATTCAGTACTTC
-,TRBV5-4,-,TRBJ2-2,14,CASTKDDRAGELFF,TGTGCCAGCACGAAGGACGACCGGGCCGGGGAGCTGTTTTTT
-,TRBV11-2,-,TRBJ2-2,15,CASSLVVTKTGELFF,TGTGCCAGCAGCTTAGTGGTGACGAAAACCGGGGAGCTGTTTTTT
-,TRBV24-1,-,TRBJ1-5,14,CATSAGGNNQPQHF,TGTGCCACCAGTGCTGGGGGCAACAATCAGCCCCAGCATTTT
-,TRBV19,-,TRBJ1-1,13,CASTPTGGPEAFF,TGTGCCAGTACCCCGACGGGGGGGCCTGAAGCTTTCTTT
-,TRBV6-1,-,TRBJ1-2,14,CASSEGQGGYGYTF,TGTGCCAGCAGTGAAGGGCAGGGTGGCTATGGCTACACCTTC
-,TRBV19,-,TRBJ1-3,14,CASSRQVPGNTIYF,TGTGCCAGTAGTAGACAGGTTCCTGGAAACACCATATATTTT
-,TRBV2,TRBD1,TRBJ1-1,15,CASSGSTGRTTEAFF,TGTGCCAGCAGTGGATCGACAGGGCGGACGACTGAAGCTTTCTTT
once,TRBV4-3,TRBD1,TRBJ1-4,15,CASSPRTGLNEKLFF,TGCGCCAGCAGCCCCCGGACAGGTCTTAATGAAAAACTGTTTTTT
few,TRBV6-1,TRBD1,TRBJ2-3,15,CASSDGQGHTDTQYF,TGTGCCAGCAGTGATGGACAGGGTCACACAGATACGCAGTATTTT
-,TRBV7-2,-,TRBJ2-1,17,CASSFPTSYDSYNEQFF,TGTGCCAGCAGCTTCCCCACTAGTTACGACTCCTACAATGAGCAGTTCTTC